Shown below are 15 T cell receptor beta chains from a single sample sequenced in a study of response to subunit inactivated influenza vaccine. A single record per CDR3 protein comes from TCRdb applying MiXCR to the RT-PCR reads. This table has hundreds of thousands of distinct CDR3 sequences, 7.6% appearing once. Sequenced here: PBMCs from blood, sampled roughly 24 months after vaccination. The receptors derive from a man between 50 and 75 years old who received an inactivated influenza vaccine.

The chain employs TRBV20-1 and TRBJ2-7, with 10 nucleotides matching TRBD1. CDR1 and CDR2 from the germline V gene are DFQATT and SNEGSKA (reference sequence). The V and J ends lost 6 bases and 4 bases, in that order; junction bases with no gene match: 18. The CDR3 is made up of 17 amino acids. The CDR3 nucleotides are TGCAGTGCCGCAAGGAGGCCCCTCCGGGACAGGGGTTACGAGCAGTACTTC. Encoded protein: CSAARRPLRDRGYEQYF.

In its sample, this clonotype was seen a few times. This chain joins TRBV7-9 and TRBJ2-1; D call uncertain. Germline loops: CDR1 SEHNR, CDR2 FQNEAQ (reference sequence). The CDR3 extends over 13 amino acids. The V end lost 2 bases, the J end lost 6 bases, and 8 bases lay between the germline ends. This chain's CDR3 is CASSLFSANEQFF. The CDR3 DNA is TGTGCCAGCAGCTTATTCTCCGCCAATGAGCAGTTCTTC. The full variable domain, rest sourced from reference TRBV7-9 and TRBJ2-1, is DTGVSQNPRHKITKRGQNVTFRCDPISEHNRLYWYRQTLGQGPEFLTYFQNEAQLEKSRLLSDRFSAERPKGSFSTLEIQRTEQGDSAMYLCASSLFSANEQFFGPGTRLTVL.

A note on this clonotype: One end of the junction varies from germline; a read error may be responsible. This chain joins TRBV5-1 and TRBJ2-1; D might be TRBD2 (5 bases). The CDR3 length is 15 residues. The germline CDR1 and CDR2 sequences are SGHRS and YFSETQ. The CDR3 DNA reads TGCGTCAGCACCCCCGACCCGGGGTCCTACAATGAGCAGTTCTTC. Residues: CVSTPDPGSYNEQFF.

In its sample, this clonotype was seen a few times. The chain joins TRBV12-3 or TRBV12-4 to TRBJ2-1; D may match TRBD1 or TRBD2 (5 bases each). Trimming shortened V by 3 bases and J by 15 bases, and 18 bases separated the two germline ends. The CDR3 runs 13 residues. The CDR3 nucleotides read TGTGCCAGCAGTTTTGAGGGGAGAAGCGCGGGGTTCTTC. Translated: CASSFEGRSAGFF.

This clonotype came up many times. The CDR3 DNA reads as TGTGCCAGCAGTGTAGGTTCCCACACTGAAGCTTTCTTT. It encodes CASSVGSHTEAFF. The V call is TRBV25-1, the J call TRBJ1-1; D not certain. V shed 4 bases and J shed 3 bases, with 9 bases lying between them. Germline V gene lookup returns CDR1 MGHDK and CDR2 SYGVNS. The CDR3 is 13 residues long.

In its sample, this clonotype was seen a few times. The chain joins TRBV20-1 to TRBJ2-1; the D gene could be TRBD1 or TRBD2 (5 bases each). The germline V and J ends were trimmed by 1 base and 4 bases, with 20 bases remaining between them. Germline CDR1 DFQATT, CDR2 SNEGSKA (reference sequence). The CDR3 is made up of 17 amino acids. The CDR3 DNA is TGCAGTGCTAGAGGGACCGGGACCGCCATTCTATACAATGAGCAGTTCTTC. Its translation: CSARGTGTAILYNEQFF.

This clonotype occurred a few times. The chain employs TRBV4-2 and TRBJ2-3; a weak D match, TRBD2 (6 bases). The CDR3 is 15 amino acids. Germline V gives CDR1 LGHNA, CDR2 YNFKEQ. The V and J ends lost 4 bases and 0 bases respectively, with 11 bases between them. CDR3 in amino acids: CASSPSSESTDTQYF. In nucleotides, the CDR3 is TGTGCCAGCAGCCCGTCTAGCGAGAGCACAGATACGCAGTATTTT.

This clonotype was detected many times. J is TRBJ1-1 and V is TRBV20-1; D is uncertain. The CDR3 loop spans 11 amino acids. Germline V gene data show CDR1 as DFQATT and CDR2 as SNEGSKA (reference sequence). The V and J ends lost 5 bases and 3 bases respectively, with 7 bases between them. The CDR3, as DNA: TGCAGTGCTCCAGACTACACTGAAGCTTTCTTT. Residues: CSAPDYTEAFF.

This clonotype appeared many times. The DNA of the CDR3 is TGTGCCAGCAGCCTCCACACAGATACGCAGTATTTT. This encodes CASSLHTDTQYF. This chain links TRBV3-1 with TRBJ2-3; D not resolved. Germline lookup yields CDR1 LGHDT and CDR2 YNNKEL (reference sequence). The CDR3 covers 12 residues. The germline V and J ends were trimmed by 4 bases and 2 bases, with 4 bases remaining between them.

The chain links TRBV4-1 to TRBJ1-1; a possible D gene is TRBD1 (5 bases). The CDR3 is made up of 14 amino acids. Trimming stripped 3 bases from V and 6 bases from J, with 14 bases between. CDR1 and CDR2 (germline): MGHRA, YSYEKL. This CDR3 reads CASSHGEGRAEAFF. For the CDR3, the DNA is TGCGCCAGCAGCCATGGTGAGGGGCGGGCTGAAGCTTTCTTT.

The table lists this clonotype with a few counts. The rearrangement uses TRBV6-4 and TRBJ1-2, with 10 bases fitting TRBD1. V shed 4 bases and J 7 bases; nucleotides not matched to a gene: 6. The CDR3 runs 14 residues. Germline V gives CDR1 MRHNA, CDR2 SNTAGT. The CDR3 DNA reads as TGTGCCAGCAGTGTGGACAGGGGGTCCCCTGGCTACACCTTC. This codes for CASSVDRGSPGYTF.

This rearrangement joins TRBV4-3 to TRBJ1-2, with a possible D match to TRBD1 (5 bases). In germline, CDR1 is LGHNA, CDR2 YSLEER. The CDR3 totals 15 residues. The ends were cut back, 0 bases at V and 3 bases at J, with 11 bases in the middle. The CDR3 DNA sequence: TGCGCCAGCAGCCAAGATATGACGGGGCACTATGGCTACACCTTC. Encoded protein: CASSQDMTGHYGYTF.

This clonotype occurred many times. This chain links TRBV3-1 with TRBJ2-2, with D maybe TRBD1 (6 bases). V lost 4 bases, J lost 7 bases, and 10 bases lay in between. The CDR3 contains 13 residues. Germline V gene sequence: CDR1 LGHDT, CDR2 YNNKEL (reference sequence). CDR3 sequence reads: CASSPGAHGELFF. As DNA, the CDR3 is TGTGCCAGCAGCCCAGGGGCCCACGGGGAGCTGTTTTTT. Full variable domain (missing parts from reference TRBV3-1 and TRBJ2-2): DTAVSQTPKYLVTQMGNDKSIKCEQNLGHDTMYWYKQDSKKFLKIMFSYNNKELIINETVPNRFSPKSPDKAHLNLHINSLELGDSAVYFCASSPGAHGELFFGEGSRLTVL.

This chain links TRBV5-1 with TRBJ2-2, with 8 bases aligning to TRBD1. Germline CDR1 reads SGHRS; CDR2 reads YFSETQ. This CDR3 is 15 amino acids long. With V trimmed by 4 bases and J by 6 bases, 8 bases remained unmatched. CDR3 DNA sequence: TGCGCCAGCAGCACGAGGACAGGGCTCCCCGGGGAGCTGTTTTTT. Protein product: CASSTRTGLPGELFF.

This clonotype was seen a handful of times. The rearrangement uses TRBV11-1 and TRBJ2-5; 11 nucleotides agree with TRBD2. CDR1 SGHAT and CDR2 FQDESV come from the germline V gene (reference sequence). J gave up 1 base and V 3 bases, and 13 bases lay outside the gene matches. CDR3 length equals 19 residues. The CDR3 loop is CASSLTSSGGLLFQETQYF. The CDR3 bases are TGTGCCAGCAGCTTGACCTCTAGCGGGGGGTTACTATTCCAAGAGACCCAGTACTTC.